This T cell receptor (beta chain) was identified during a study of shared clonotypes between healthy human individuals. Study-wide points: Sharing across four donors was highest in naive CD4 (around 5%) and lowest in memory CD8 (0.4%). Clonotype sharing levels among donors were expected to vary with sequencing depth.

Donation came from healthy HIV-negative adults that had no recent acute infections or vaccinations. Splitting of CD4+ cells produced CD45RA+ naive and CD45RA-negative memory subsets. In germline, CDR1 is LNHDA, CDR2 SQIVND (reference sequence). CDR3 length: 13 amino acids. The trim removed 5 bases at V and 6 bases at J, leaving 2 bases unmatched. Produced via immunoSEQ multiplex PCR; TCRdb's table is partial and in-frame only. The data contain hundreds of thousands of clones, roughly 72% of them singletons. This clone was seen once. The antigen is unknown. This CDR3 is also generated by other DNA sequences in the sample.

This chain joins TRBV19 and TRBJ2-7; 12 nucleotides agree with TRBD2. Input material: memory CD4+ T cells sorted from blood. Subset indicated: CD45RA-negative fraction. The sequence was obtained from a woman in her thirties in good health. The chain's CDR3 is CASSAGLAGEQYF. DNA for the CDR3: TGTGCCAGTAGTGCGGGACTAGCGGGCGAGCAGTACTTC.